A selection of T cell receptor beta chains follows, all from one sample in a study of CD8 T cells in Susac syndrome. TCRdb re-called the immunoSEQ multiplex PCR reads with MiXCR, one entry per CDR3 protein. This table holds about 140,000 distinct CDR3 sequences, about 95% found once. Sequences were obtained from CD8+ T cells from PBMCs. All receptors derive from a human donor with Susac syndrome. Both conserved end residues are part of each CDR3. A D gene is named only where the DNA matches it firmly. Part of the rows lack a size; the others show once, few, many or a class for expanded clones.

.	TRBJ2-1	.	TRBV9	CASSVVGREQFF	TGTGCCAGCAGCGTAGTAGGGCGGGAGCAGTTCTTC
TRBD1	TRBJ2-4	once	TRBV2	CASSGTATQYF	TGTGCCAGCAGCGGGACAGCTACTCAGTACTTC
.	TRBJ2-7	.	TRBV5-1	CASSWGSDYEQYF	TGCGCCAGCAGCTGGGGGTCCGACTACGAGCAGTACTTC
.	TRBJ2-1	.	TRBV5-4	CASSSRNEQFF	TGTGCCAGCAGCTCTCGGAATGAGCAGTTCTTC
.	TRBJ2-1	.	TRBV20-1	CSGVRDEQFF	TGCAGTGGGGTGCGGGATGAGCAGTTCTTC
TRBD2	TRBJ2-1	.	TRBV9	CASNGPKREGLTDEQFF	TGTGCCAGCAATGGGCCCAAGCGGGAAGGGCTAACAGATGAGCAGTTCTTC
TRBD1	TRBJ1-1	.	TRBV4-1	CASSPGQGASTEAFF	TGCGCCAGCAGCCCGGGACAGGGGGCGAGCACTGAAGCTTTCTTT
.	TRBJ2-7	once	TRBV29-1	CSVEDRRRDEYEQYF	TGCAGCGTTGAAGATAGGCGCAGGGACGAGTACGAGCAGTACTTC
.	TRBJ2-5	.	TRBV27	CASRTQGGQETQYF	TGTGCCAGCAGAACCCAGGGGGGACAAGAGACCCAGTACTTC
.	TRBJ1-4	.	TRBV7-9	CASTSVGTELFF	TGTGCCAGCACCTCCGTCGGGACGGAACTGTTTTTT
.	TRBJ2-5	.	TRBV30	CAWTPGAGDSYRQETQYF	TGTGCCTGGACCCCAGGGGCGGGGGACTCATACCGACAGGAGACCCAGTACTTC
.	TRBJ2-7	few	TRBV9	CASSPRFSYEQYF	TGTGCCAGCAGCCCCCGTTTCTCCTACGAGCAGTACTTC
TRBD2	TRBJ2-1	.	TRBV13	CASSFGLAGDNEQFF	TGTGCCAGCAGCTTTGGACTAGCGGGAGACAATGAGCAGTTCTTC
.	TRBJ1-1	.	TRBV30	CAWSVHGDEAFF	TGTGCCTGGAGTGTACACGGTGATGAAGCTTTCTTT
TRBD2	TRBJ2-1	.	TRBV5-6	CASRPAGLADYNEQFF	TGTGCCAGCAGACCAGCGGGACTAGCGGATTACAATGAGCAGTTCTTC
.	TRBJ2-5	.	TRBV12-3/TRBV12-4	CASSFPSKETQYF	TGTGCCAGCAGTTTCCCCTCCAAAGAGACCCAGTACTTC
.	TRBJ2-7	once	TRBV12-3/TRBV12-4	CASSSQASGPLGEQYF	TGTGCCAGCAGTTCCCAAGCTTCTGGGCCTTTAGGGGAGCAGTACTTC
TRBD2	TRBJ2-7	.	TRBV18	CASSPGPGLLDEQYF	TGTGCCAGCTCACCAGGACCGGGACTACTAGACGAGCAGTACTTC
TRBD2	TRBJ2-5	once	TRBV28	CASSGTSGVQETQYF	TGTGCCAGCAGTGGGACTAGCGGGGTTCAAGAGACCCAGTACTTC
.	TRBJ2-5	.	TRBV19	CASSIGPPGGHETQYF	TGTGCCAGTAGTATAGGCCCCCCAGGAGGTCACGAGACCCAGTACTTC
.	TRBJ2-2	.	TRBV3-1	CASSQADRTGELFF	TGTGCCAGCAGCCAAGCCGACAGGACCGGGGAGCTGTTTTTT
.	TRBJ1-1	.	TRBV6-5	CASSYSSDMNTEAFF	TGTGCCAGCAGTTACTCTTCAGACATGAACACTGAAGCTTTCTTT
.	TRBJ2-1	.	TRBV7-9	CASSRGRPSQFF	TGTGCCAGCAGCCGAGGGCGACCATCGCAGTTCTTC
TRBD2	TRBJ2-7	.	TRBV12-3/TRBV12-4	CASSFLGLGERDEQYF	TGTGCCAGCAGTTTTCTAGGACTAGGCGAGAGAGACGAGCAGTACTTC
TRBD2	TRBJ2-1	.	TRBV14	CASSRSGRIELYNEQFF	TGTGCCAGCAGCCGTAGCGGGAGGATAGAGCTATACAATGAGCAGTTCTTC
.	TRBJ2-7	.	TRBV5-6	CASSQRGSGTYEQYF	TGTGCCAGCAGCCAACGGGGATCGGGGACCTACGAGCAGTACTTC
.	TRBJ1-1	.	TRBV6-5	CASSYGAGVPAFF	TGTGCCAGCAGTTACGGGGCTGGGGTTCCAGCTTTCTTT
.	TRBJ2-3	.	TRBV28	CASSRRTDTQYF	TGTGCCAGCAGTCGTCGCACAGATACGCAGTATTTT
TRBD1	TRBJ1-2	once	TRBV11-2	CASSSTGVYGYTF	TGTGCCAGCAGCTCCACAGGGGTCTATGGCTACACCTTC
TRBD2	TRBJ2-1	.	TRBV11-2	CASSFFPPGGKNEQFF	TGTGCCAGCAGCTTTTTCCCCCCGGGAGGGAAAAATGAGCAGTTCTTC
.	TRBJ2-7	.	TRBV14	CASSLTRSHTYEQYF	TGTGCCAGCAGCCTAACCCGGAGCCATACCTACGAGCAGTACTTC
.	TRBJ1-4	.	TRBV18	CASSLSRQTESEKLFF	TGTGCCAGCTCCCTTTCGAGACAGACCGAATCGGAAAAACTGTTTTTT
TRBD1	TRBJ2-7	.	TRBV27	CASRINPGTGYEQYF	TGTGCCAGCAGGATAAACCCCGGGACAGGCTACGAGCAGTACTTC
.	TRBJ2-3	.	TRBV20-1	CSPLLARDTQYF	TGCAGTCCCCTCCTGGCTAGGGATACGCAGTATTTT
TRBD2	TRBJ2-1	.	TRBV19	CASSSPGGTEQFF	TGTGCCAGCAGTTCCCCCGGGGGGACTGAGCAGTTCTTC
.	TRBJ2-1	.	TRBV29-1	CSVIPSVGSYNEQFF	TGCAGCGTGATTCCGTCCGTCGGCTCCTACAATGAGCAGTTCTTC
.	TRBJ2-1	.	TRBV18	CASSPSFDEQFF	TGTGCCAGCTCCCCAAGTTTCGATGAGCAGTTCTTC
.	TRBJ2-7	.	TRBV4-1	CASSQEEWGEQYF	TGCGCCAGCAGCCAAGAGGAGTGGGGGGAGCAGTACTTC
.	TRBJ2-2	.	TRBV12-3/TRBV12-4	CASSPGSNTGELFF	TGTGCCAGCAGTCCCGGGTCAAACACCGGGGAGCTGTTTTTT
.	TRBJ2-7	.	TRBV11-2	CASSFLEEHEQYF	TGTGCCAGCAGCTTTCTGGAGGAGCACGAGCAGTACTTC